This TCR beta chain is from a study of T cells in localized non-small cell lung cancer. Sequencing was performed with immunoSEQ multiplex PCR; in TCRdb, only in-frame clones are kept and a portion is missing. Found here are more than 10,000 clones, approximately 85% of them singletons; the top ten hold roughly 8.6%. This TCR derives from a male donor aged 60 or over with stage III lung adenocarcinoma. Sequencing was performed on peripheral blood, taken before any cancer treatment.

The CDR3 sequence is CASRPGTGNQPQHF. The CDR3 nucleotides are TGTGCCAGCAGACCCGGGACAGGGAATCAGCCCCAGCATTTT. J is TRBJ1-5 and V is TRBV7-9, with TRBD1 matching over 9 bases. The junction had 4 bases not matched to a gene; V was cut back by 6 bases and J by 4 bases. The CDR3 contains 14 residues. Germline assignment: CDR1 SEHNR and CDR2 FQNEAQ (reference sequence).